The T cell receptor beta chain under discussion was sequenced for a study of vaccination effects on CD4 cells after COVID-19. The germline gives CDR1 LGHNA, CDR2 YSLEER. The V and J ends lost 2 bases and 0 bases respectively, with 10 bases between them. This CDR3 is built from 15 residues. This clone was detected only a few times. Its antigen is undetermined. The assay was immunoSEQ multiplex PCR, and TCRdb's table has in-frame clones only and misses some. This sample has more than 12,000 clones, with 72% found just once. With the ViraFEST assay, the study expanded antigen-specific CD4+ T cells using viral peptide pools, then sequenced them. Following a roughly 9-day culture, CD4+ T cells were purified. Either the mRNA-1273 or the BNT162b2 vaccine was given to participants as two doses.

The TCR comes from a human donor who received a COVID-19 vaccine. This specimen was CD4+ T cells from PBMCs cultured with SARS-CoV-2 spike peptides, taken after COVID-19 vaccination. The chain employs TRBV4-3 and TRBJ1-2; TRBD1 might be the D (5 bases). CDR3 region: CASSQYQGTNYGYTF. The CDR3 DNA sequence: TGCGCCAGCAGCCAATATCAGGGTACTAACTATGGCTACACCTTC.